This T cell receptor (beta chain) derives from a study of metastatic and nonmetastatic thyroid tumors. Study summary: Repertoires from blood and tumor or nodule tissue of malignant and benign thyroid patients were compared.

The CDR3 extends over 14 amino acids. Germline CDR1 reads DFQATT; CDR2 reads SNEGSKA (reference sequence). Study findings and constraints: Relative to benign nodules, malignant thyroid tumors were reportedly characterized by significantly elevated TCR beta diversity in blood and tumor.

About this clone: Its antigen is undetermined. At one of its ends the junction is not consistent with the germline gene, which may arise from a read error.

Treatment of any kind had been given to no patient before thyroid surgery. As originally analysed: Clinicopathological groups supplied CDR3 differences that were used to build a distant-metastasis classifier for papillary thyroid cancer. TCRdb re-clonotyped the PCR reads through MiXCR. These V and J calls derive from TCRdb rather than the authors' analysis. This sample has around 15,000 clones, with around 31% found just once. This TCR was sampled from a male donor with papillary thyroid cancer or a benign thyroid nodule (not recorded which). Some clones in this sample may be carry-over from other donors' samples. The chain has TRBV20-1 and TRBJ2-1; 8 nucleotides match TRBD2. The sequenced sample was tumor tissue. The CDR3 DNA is TGCAGTGGGGAAAGCGGGAGTCCCTACAATGAGCAGCTCTTC. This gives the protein CSGESGSPYNEQLF.